This T cell receptor beta chain is from a study of blood T cells in healthy people across ages. The authors ran a second PCR of 7 to 11 cycles using a sample-barcoded 5' primer and a J-beta primer mix. Each CDR3 protein is one row after TCRdb ran MiXCR on the 5' RACE reads. The table shows about 1.5 million distinct CDR3 sequences, with approximately 43% occurring only once. The CDR3 length is 14 residues. With 0 bases removed from V and 7 bases from J, the gap between germline ends came to 12 bases. CDR1 SGHTA and CDR2 FQGNSA come from the germline V gene. The clonotype originates from a woman younger than 35 in good health. The genes are TRBV7-2 and TRBJ1-2; D call uncertain. Sequenced material: blood. CDR3 protein: CASSLARGSLGYTF. The DNA for the CDR3 is TGTGCCAGCAGCTTAGCGCGTGGTTCCCTTGGCTACACCTTC.